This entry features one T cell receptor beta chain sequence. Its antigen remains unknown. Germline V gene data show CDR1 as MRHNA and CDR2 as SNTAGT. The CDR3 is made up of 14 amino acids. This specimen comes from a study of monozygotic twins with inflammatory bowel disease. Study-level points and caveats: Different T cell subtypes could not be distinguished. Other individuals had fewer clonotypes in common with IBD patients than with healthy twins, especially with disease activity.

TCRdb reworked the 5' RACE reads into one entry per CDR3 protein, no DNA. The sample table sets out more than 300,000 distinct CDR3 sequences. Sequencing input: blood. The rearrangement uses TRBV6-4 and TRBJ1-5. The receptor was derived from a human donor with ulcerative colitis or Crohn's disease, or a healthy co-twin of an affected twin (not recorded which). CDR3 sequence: CASSDSGGVQPQHF.